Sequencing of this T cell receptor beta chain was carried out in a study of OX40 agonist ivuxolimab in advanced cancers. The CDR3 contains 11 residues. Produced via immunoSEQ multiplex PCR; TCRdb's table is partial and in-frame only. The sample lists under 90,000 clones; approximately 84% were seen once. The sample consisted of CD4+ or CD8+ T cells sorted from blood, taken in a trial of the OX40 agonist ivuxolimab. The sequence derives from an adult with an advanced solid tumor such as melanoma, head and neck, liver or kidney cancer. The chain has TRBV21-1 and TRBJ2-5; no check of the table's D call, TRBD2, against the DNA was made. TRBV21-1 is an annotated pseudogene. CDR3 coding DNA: TGTGCCAGCAGCAACCGGGAGACCCAGTACTTC. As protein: CASSNRETQYF.